This T cell receptor (beta chain) is from a study of spatial heterogeneity in lung cancer. The wider study: In cases with available follow-up PBMC samples, these were sequenced at a median of about two years after resection. The study, taken as a whole, reports: In blood, ubiquitous expanded tumor TCRs appeared more at resection than follow-up.

Carried by each TCR cDNA molecule was a unique molecular identifier. TCRdb fed the 5' RACE reads into MiXCR, producing one record per CDR3 protein. The sample lists roughly 110,000 distinct CDR3 sequences, 9.5% to 14% occurring once. Time point denoted: blood at routine non-recurrence follow-up after resection. The CDR3 totals 15 residues. V was trimmed by 1 base and J by 2 bases, leaving 12 bases between them. Germline V gene lookup returns CDR1 SGHAT and CDR2 FQNNGV. Concerning this clonotype: Its target is not known.

The sequencing used PBMCs, collected at follow-up. The TCR sequence derives from a female donor with early-stage non-small cell lung cancer. This sequence joins TRBV11-2 and TRBJ2-7; weak D call: TRBD2 (5 bases). The CDR3 DNA reads TGTGCCAGCAGCTTAGCTATGGACGGGACCTACGAGCAGTACTTC. It translates to CASSLAMDGTYEQYF.